The following is a TCR beta chain sequence with its context. TCRdb keeps only in-frame clones here, not all; method: immunoSEQ multiplex PCR. The sample includes about 180,000 clones, more than 70% of them seen just once. Germline assignment: CDR1 SEHNR and CDR2 FQNEAQ (reference sequence). Trimming pared 5 bases from V and 4 bases from J, leaving 17 bases between. CDR3 length: 15 amino acids. These data originate in a study of blood T cell repertoires in COVID-19. The clonotype comes from a man in his forties who had recovered from COVID-19. V gene TRBV7-9 combines with J gene TRBJ1-2; tentative D call: TRBD1 (6 bases). Sequencing used PBMCs or T cells enriched from blood (not recorded which). The CDR3: CASSLSQGTAYGYTF. The CDR3 nucleotides read TGTGCCAGCAGCCTATCCCAGGGGACGGCCTATGGCTACACCTTC.